Below, 22 T cell receptor beta chains from the same sample are listed, as sequenced in a study of cytomegalovirus exposure and HLA in healthy donors. 13 Jbeta primers and 60 Vbeta primers were used for the PCR. Using immunoSEQ multiplex PCR, the repertoire was profiled, and TCRdb retains in-frame clones only, with some absent. This table holds about 110,000 clones, around three quarters found once. The sequenced sample was PBMCs. The receptors come from a woman aged 45-59 years in good health and CMV-seropositive.

This clone appeared once. The chain links TRBV6-5 to TRBJ2-1; a possible D gene is TRBD1 (6 bases). The CDR3 sequence is 15 residues long. Trimming stripped 4 bases from V and 3 bases from J, with 13 bases between. CDR1 and CDR2 (germline): MNHEY, SVGAGI. In DNA, the CDR3 is TGTGCCAGCAGTTCCGGGTCCAGGGGCTACAATGAGCAGTTCTTC. The encoded protein is CASSSGSRGYNEQFF.

This sequence joins TRBV2 and TRBJ1-2, with 9 nucleotides matching TRBD1. This CDR3 comprises 16 residues. Germline V gives CDR1 SNHLY, CDR2 FYNNEI. J was trimmed by 6 bases and V by 5 bases; bases with no gene match: 13. The DNA of the CDR3 is TGTGCCAGCAGTCCCGGGACAGGGAGGCGGTCGAATGGCTACACCTTC. Its translation is CASSPGTGRRSNGYTF.

This clone was detected a few times. V and J are TRBV5-5 and TRBJ2-7; TRBD1 might be the D (5 bases). The CDR3 is 14 amino acids. Germline CDR1 SGHKS, CDR2 YYEKEE (reference sequence). Trimming stripped 4 bases from V and 3 bases from J, with 14 bases between. The CDR3 coding sequence is TGTGCCAGCAGCCCTGAATGGCAGGGCTACGAGCAGTACTTC. It translates to CASSPEWQGYEQYF.

The chain carries TRBV9 and TRBJ2-1; 7 nucleotides agree with TRBD2. This CDR3 comprises 14 residues. Germline V CDR1 and CDR2: SGDLS, YYNGEE. Losses at the gene ends were 0 bases for V and 8 bases for J; bases not matched to a gene: 5. This chain's CDR3 is CASSVGLALYEQFF. In nucleotides, the CDR3 is TGTGCCAGCAGCGTAGGACTAGCTCTCTATGAGCAGTTCTTC.

The chain is built from TRBV15 and TRBJ2-7; TRBD2 is a possible D gene (6 bases). The CDR3 is 15 amino acids. The V and J ends lost 3 bases and 5 bases respectively, with 17 bases between them. The germline gives CDR1 LNHNV, CDR2 YYDKDF (reference sequence). Here the CDR3 DNA reads TGTGCCACCAGCAGTTGGGAGGAGGGCCTGGACGAGCAGTACTTC. Translation: CATSSWEEGLDEQYF.

This clone was counted between two and nine times. CDR3 residues: CASSQDGAVLYGYTF. CDR3 DNA: TGCGCCAGCAGCCAAGATGGAGCAGTTCTTTATGGCTACACCTTC. The V call is TRBV4-1, the J call TRBJ1-2, with D hard to call. Germline V gene sequence: CDR1 MGHRA, CDR2 YSYEKL. The CDR3 totals 15 residues. V lost 0 bases, J lost 5 bases, and 13 bases lay in between.

Note on this clone: Germline is not matched at one junction end, which may reflect a read error. This sequence joins TRBV7-9 and TRBJ1-1; 8 bases align to TRBD1. Germline values: CDR1 SEHNR, CDR2 FQNEAQ (reference sequence). There are 15 residues in the CDR3. The CDR3 region is CSSSSRQGMNTEAFF. The CDR3 DNA reads as TGTTCCAGCAGCTCCCGACAGGGGATGAACACTGAAGCTTTCTTT.

The genes are TRBV9 and TRBJ2-1; the D is unclear. The CDR3 is 15 amino acids. In germline, CDR1 is SGDLS, CDR2 YYNGEE. With 0 bases removed from V and 1 base from J, the gap between germline ends came to 8 bases. The CDR3 spells CASSVGSESYNEQFF. As DNA, the CDR3 is TGTGCCAGCAGCGTAGGGTCGGAGTCCTACAATGAGCAGTTCTTC.

The CDR3 loop is CASRGQAYGYTF. The CDR3 coding sequence is TGTGCCAGCAGAGGACAGGCCTATGGCTACACCTTC. The rearrangement uses TRBV6-5 and TRBJ1-2; the match to TRBD1 covers 7 bases. V trimming: 6 bases; J trimming: 4 bases; junction bases outside the gene matches: 2. The CDR3 extends over 12 amino acids. From germline, CDR1 is MNHEY and CDR2 SVGAGI.

In this sample, this clone turned up a few times. The gene calls are TRBV5-6 and TRBJ2-7, with 8 bases matching TRBD2. The V segment lost 4 bases and the J segment 2 bases; nucleotides outside the gene matches: 11. The germline V gene encodes CDR1 SGHDT and CDR2 YYEEEE. The length of the CDR3 is 16 residues. The chain's CDR3 is CASSLGLAGPAYEQYF. Here the CDR3 DNA reads TGTGCCAGCAGCCTGGGGCTAGCGGGCCCGGCCTACGAGCAGTACTTC.

The V call is TRBV5-5, the J call TRBJ1-3; no firm D call. From germline, CDR1 is SGHKS and CDR2 YYEKEE (reference sequence). V lost 2 bases and J 7 bases, leaving 19 bases between the germline ends. The length of the CDR3 is 16 residues. DNA of the CDR3: TGTGCCAGCAGCTTAGGCAGCACGACCTCCGGGAACACCATATATTTT. Translation: CASSLGSTTSGNTIYF. Variable domain in full (rest from reference TRBV5-5 and TRBJ1-3): DAGVTQSPTHLIKTRGQQVTLRCSPISGHKSVSWYQQVLGQGPQFIFQYYEKEERGRGNFPDRFSARQFPNYSSELNVNALLLGDSALYLCASSLGSTTSGNTIYFGEGSWLTVV.

This clone was detected only a few times. The chain carries TRBV5-6 and TRBJ2-2; 7 nucleotides align to TRBD1. The CDR3 has 16 amino acids. V dropped 2 bases and J dropped 1; count of bases not matched to a gene: 5. Germline CDR1 SGHDT, CDR2 YYEEEE. CDR3 region: CASSFMTGWNTGELFF. The CDR3 DNA reads TGTGCCAGCAGCTTCATGACAGGGTGGAACACCGGGGAGCTGTTTTTT.

The V and J genes are TRBV4-1 and TRBJ1-1; D gene uncertain. This CDR3 spans 13 amino acids. CDR1 is MGHRA and CDR2 is YSYEKL in the germline V gene. The germline V and J ends were trimmed by 4 bases and 5 bases, with 11 bases remaining between them. The CDR3 sequence is CASSPNGITEAFF. CDR3 bases: TGCGCCAGCAGCCCGAACGGTATTACTGAAGCTTTCTTT.

This chain links TRBV7-3 with TRBJ2-5; TRBD1 might be the D (6 bases). The CDR3 length is 14 residues. Trimming left V 1 base short and J 4 bases short, with 10 bases between. Germline V CDR1 and CDR2: SGHTA, FQGTGA. CDR3 in amino acids: CASSLMGAGETQYF. DNA of the CDR3: TGTGCCAGCAGCTTAATGGGGGCCGGAGAGACCCAGTACTTC.

The chain carries TRBV9 and TRBJ2-5; 7 bases are a match to TRBD2. Germline trimming cut 1 base from V and 1 base from J; bases unmatched to any gene: 4. Germline CDR1 SGDLS, CDR2 YYNGEE. This CDR3 has 15 residues. CDR3 sequence reads: CASSVNPGGQETQYF. CDR3 DNA: TGTGCCAGCAGCGTAAACCCGGGGGGCCAAGAGACCCAGTACTTC.

The CDR3 loop reads CASSTWDSPYEQYF. CDR3 nucleotides: TGTGCCAGCAGCACCTGGGACAGCCCCTACGAGCAGTACTTC. This chain uses TRBV7-2 with TRBJ2-7; 7 bases align to TRBD1. The CDR3 sequence is 14 residues long. Germline trimming cut 5 bases from V and 2 bases from J; bases unmatched to any gene: 6. Germline V gene data show CDR1 as SGHTA and CDR2 as FQGNSA.

Comments on this clone: Other DNA variants within this sample encode the same CDR3. The rearrangement links TRBV19 to TRBJ2-7, with 9 bases that match TRBD2. The CDR3 extends over 14 amino acids. Germline V lookup: CDR1 LNHDA, CDR2 SQIVND (reference sequence). V lost 8 bases and J lost 6; bases outside the gene matches: 11. Written as DNA, the CDR3 is TGTGCCAGTGGAGAGGCGGGAGGGCCTAGCGAGCAGTACTTC. Protein sequence: CASGEAGGPSEQYF.

CDR3 sequence: CASSAGGTVGNTIYF. The CDR3 nucleotides read TGTGCCAGCAGCGCCGGCGGGACAGTAGGAAACACCATATATTTT. The chain recombines TRBV6-5 with TRBJ1-3, with 7 bases aligning to TRBD1. The CDR3 totals 15 residues. The junction had 9 bases not matched to a gene; V was cut back by 6 bases and J by 4 bases. Germline V gives CDR1 MNHEY, CDR2 SVGAGI.

The chain combines TRBV9 with TRBJ2-2, with 7 nucleotides matching TRBD1. After removal of 0 bases from V and 5 bases from J, the junction contained 4 bases not matched to a gene. CDR1 and CDR2 from the germline V gene are SGDLS and YYNGEE. The CDR3 is made up of 15 amino acids. The CDR3 spells CASSVGPGGTGELFF. CDR3 bases: TGTGCCAGCAGCGTAGGGCCAGGGGGTACCGGGGAGCTGTTTTTT.

The CDR3 nucleotides read TGTGCCAGCAGTGTCGGGGGAGGGGATACGCAGTATTTT. It codes for CASSVGGGDTQYF. The chain carries TRBV2 and TRBJ2-3; TRBD2 matches at 7 bases. This CDR3 is 13 amino acids long. The germline V gene encodes CDR1 SNHLY and CDR2 FYNNEI. The junction had 4 bases not matched to a gene; V was cut back by 4 bases and J by 6 bases. The complete variable domain, with remaining parts taken from reference TRBV2 and TRBJ2-3, reads EPEVTQTPSHQVTQMGQEVILRCVPISNHLYFYWYRQILGQKVEFLVSFYNNEISEKSEIFDDQFSVERPDGSNFTLKIRSTKLEDSAMYFCASSVGGGDTQYFGPGTRLTVL.

V and J are TRBV4-3 and TRBJ1-2; possibly TRBD1 for D (5 bases). This CDR3 has 15 residues. Germline CDR1 reads LGHNA; CDR2 reads YSLEER. Trimming shortened V by 4 bases and J by 4 bases, and 16 bases separated the two germline ends. CDR3 residues: CASSPTGGSGYGYTF. As DNA, the CDR3 is TGCGCCAGCAGCCCGACCGGGGGGTCGGGCTATGGCTACACCTTC.

This clone was observed a handful of times. The CDR3 is CASIRQGAYTGELFF. The CDR3 DNA follows: TGTGCCAGCATCCGACAGGGGGCGTACACCGGGGAGCTGTTTTTT. This chain connects TRBV5-8 to TRBJ2-2; TRBD1 matches 10 bases. The J segment lost 3 bases and the V segment lost 6 bases, leaving 5 bases of the junction unmatched. The CDR3 covers 15 residues. Germline V lookup: CDR1 SGHTS, CDR2 YDEGEE.